The clone carrying this T cell receptor (beta chain) was observed at least ten times. Its antigen is undetermined. This sample is part of a study of early T cells in non-severe SARS-CoV-2 infection. Study-level background: Bulk RNA from unsorted whole blood was sequenced; chains were unpaired. General study points: Matching with VDJdb favored anti-spike CD8 responses (missing private and CD4 specificities).

V was trimmed by 4 bases and J by 6 bases, leaving 6 bases between them. Germline CDR1 reads SGHTA; CDR2 reads FQGNSA. CDR3 length: 12 amino acids. The TCR library protocol attached unique molecular identifiers to the individual cDNA molecules. TCRdb re-derived calls from the 5' RACE reads in MiXCR, one entry per CDR3 protein. This sample has around 63,000 distinct CDR3 sequences; about 9.1% occur once, and the top ten carry roughly 16%. The chain is built from TRBV7-2 and TRBJ2-2; D unclear. This clonotype was sampled from an adult who was a healthcare worker with PCR-confirmed SARS-CoV-2 infection or an uninfected control (not recorded which). Source: whole blood, taken at baseline. CDR3 sequence: CASSYLAGELFF. CDR3 DNA: TGTGCCAGCAGCTACCTTGCCGGGGAGCTGTTTTTT.